This passage covers 25 T cell receptor beta chains from one sample sequenced in a study of blood T cell repertoires in COVID-19. Clones were read by immunoSEQ multiplex PCR, and TCRdb kept only the in-frame ones, dropping some. The table lists tens of thousands of clones, about 87% of them singletons. The source material was peripheral blood. Receptors were obtained from a man aged 35-49 years with acute or convalescent COVID-19.

The V and J genes are TRBV11-2 and TRBJ2-1; 11 positions match TRBD2. Germline loops: CDR1 SGHAT, CDR2 FQNNGV. Trimming cost V 0 bases and J 5 bases; bases outside gene matches: 9. The CDR3 has 18 amino acids. CDR3 nucleotide sequence: TGTGCCAGCAGCTTAGATGGGCCCCTAGCGGGGGGAAACAATGAGCAGTTCTTC. Encoded protein: CASSLDGPLAGGNNEQFF.

This sequence joins TRBV7-9 and TRBJ1-1; 10 bases match TRBD1. The CDR3 runs 16 residues. Looked up from germline, CDR1 is SEHNR and CDR2 is FQNEAQ (reference sequence). V lost 4 bases and J lost 4; bases outside the gene matches: 9. As DNA, the CDR3 is TGTGCCAGCAGCTCCCAAATCGGACAGGGGGGCACTGAAGCTTTCTTT. This sequence encodes CASSSQIGQGGTEAFF.

This rearrangement joins TRBV18 to TRBJ2-7; the D gene is possibly TRBD2 (5 bases). V dropped 0 bases and J dropped 2 bases, with 8 bases sitting between them. Germline V CDR1 and CDR2: KGHSH, LQKENI. The CDR3 loop spans 14 amino acids. This CDR3 is CASSPPDFAYEQYF. The CDR3, as DNA: TGTGCCAGCTCACCACCGGACTTTGCCTACGAGCAGTACTTC.

V is TRBV10-3 and J is TRBJ1-5; 11 bases match TRBD1. The CDR3 totals 17 residues. The germline V gene has CDR1 ENHRY and CDR2 SYGVKD. Germline trimming cut 10 bases from V and 0 bases from J; bases unmatched to any gene: 11. Here the CDR3 reads CATRTGGFDYSNQPQHF. CDR3 DNA: TGTGCCACCCGGACAGGGGGCTTCGATTATAGCAATCAGCCCCAGCATTTT.

Only one count was recorded for this clone. V and J are TRBV28 and TRBJ2-4, with 7 bases matching TRBD1. Germline CDR1 is MDHEN and CDR2 is SYDVKM. There are 14 residues in the CDR3. After removal of 5 bases from V and 9 bases from J, the junction contained 10 bases not matched to a gene. The DNA for the CDR3 is TGTGCCAGCAGTCAAGGACAGGTCTGGGGCATTCAGTACTTC. Its protein product is CASSQGQVWGIQYF.

V is TRBV19 and J is TRBJ2-7; unclear D gene. The CDR3 has 13 residues. Germline assignment: CDR1 LNHDA and CDR2 SQIVND (reference sequence). Trimming took 1 base from V and 3 from J, leaving 7 bases between them. The CDR3 bases are TGTGCCAGTAGTATAGGCCCTAGCTACGAGCAGTACTTC. Its translation: CASSIGPSYEQYF. Using reference TRBV19 and TRBJ2-7 for the parts outside the CDR3, the full variable domain is DGGITQSPKYLFRKEGQNVTLSCEQNLNHDAMYWYRQDPGQGLRLIYYSQIVNDFQKGDIAEGYSVSREKKESFPLTVTSAQKNPTAFYLCASSIGPSYEQYFGPGTRLTVT.

V and J are TRBV12-3 or TRBV12-4 and TRBJ1-2, with D hard to call. CDR3 size: 12 residues. Trimming took off 6 bases at V and 4 bases at J, with 9 bases between the two ends. The CDR3 nucleotides read TGTGCCAGCAGCCCGGGTGTCTATGGCTACACCTTC. This sequence encodes CASSPGVYGYTF.

CDR3: CATSFGTANNEQFF. DNA for the CDR3: TGTGCCACCAGTTTTGGGACAGCTAACAATGAGCAGTTCTTC. The J gene is TRBJ2-1, the V gene TRBV24-1; the match to TRBD1 covers 7 bases. The CDR3 loop spans 14 amino acids. V was clipped by 6 bases and J by 5 bases; unmatched bases: 6. The germline V gene encodes CDR1 KGHDR and CDR2 SFDVKD.

The chain uses TRBV3-1 (or the pseudogene TRBV3-2) and TRBJ1-5, with D possibly being TRBD1 (5 bases). Trimming stripped 2 bases from V and 6 bases from J, with 8 bases between. Germline V lookup: CDR1 LGHDT, CDR2 YNNKEL (reference sequence). The CDR3 extends over 13 amino acids. CDR3 sequence reads: CASSQYRGQPQHF. DNA of the CDR3: TGTGCCAGCAGCCAATATAGGGGTCAGCCCCAGCATTTT.

The CDR3 sequence: CASSLAGTGDSPLHF. The CDR3 bases are TGCGCCAGCAGCTTGGCCGGGACAGGGGATTCACCCCTCCACTTT. The chain couples TRBV5-1 to TRBJ1-6; 10 bases line up with TRBD1. The CDR3 loop spans 15 amino acids. The V and J ends lost 0 bases and 8 bases, in that order; junction bases with no gene match: 2. Germline V CDR1 and CDR2: SGHRS, YFSETQ.

This sequence joins TRBV19 and TRBJ2-3; 9 positions match TRBD2. CDR3 length: 15 amino acids. Germline V gene sequence: CDR1 LNHDA, CDR2 SQIVND (reference sequence). Trimming took 3 bases from V and 7 from J; bases not matched to a gene: 8. The CDR3: CASSILAGARNTQYF. CDR3 sequence (DNA): TGTGCCAGTAGTATTTTAGCGGGAGCCCGGAATACGCAGTATTTT.

The V gene is TRBV13, the J gene TRBJ2-7; 12 bases are a match to TRBD2. V lost 6 bases, J lost 2 bases, and 8 bases stayed unmatched. The CDR3 totals 16 residues. Germline loops: CDR1 PRHDT, CDR2 FYEKMQ (reference sequence). The CDR3 nucleotides read TGTGCCAGCAGTTCTCGACTAGCGGGGGTCCCCTACGAGCAGTACTTC. Protein sequence: CASSSRLAGVPYEQYF.

The CDR3: CAWSAGLLRDRSYGYTF. For the CDR3, the DNA is TGTGCCTGGAGCGCGGGCCTACTCCGGGACAGGTCCTATGGCTACACCTTC. The chain recombines TRBV30 with TRBJ1-2; 8 bases map to TRBD1. With V trimmed by 3 bases and J by 4 bases, 16 bases remained unmatched. CDR3 size: 17 residues. Per the germline V gene, CDR1 is GTSNPN and CDR2 is SVGIG (reference sequence). The full variable domain, its missing parts supplied by reference TRBV30 and TRBJ1-2, is SQTIHQWPATLVQPVGSPLSLECTVEGTSNPNLYWYRQAAGRGLQLLFYSVGIGQISSEVPQNLSASRPQDRQFILSSKKLLLSDSGFYLCAWSAGLLRDRSYGYTFGSGTRLTVV.

CDR3 nucleotides: TGTGCCAGCAGTACGGTGCGGGGGGATGGGACTGAAGCTTTCTTT. This gives the protein CASSTVRGDGTEAFF. V usage is TRBV6-2 or TRBV6-3 and J usage is TRBJ1-1, with D perhaps matching TRBD1 (5 bases). The CDR3 contains 15 residues. Germline V gene lookup returns CDR1 MNHEY and CDR2 SVGEGT. The germline V and J ends were trimmed by 5 bases and 5 bases, with 18 bases remaining between them.

The chain links TRBV2 to TRBJ1-4; the match to TRBD1 covers 8 bases. The length of the CDR3 is 16 residues. The V segment lost 6 bases and the J segment 2 bases; nucleotides outside the gene matches: 8. Germline V CDR1 and CDR2: SNHLY, FYNNEI. In DNA form, the CDR3 reads TGTGCCAGCAGGGAGGACAGGGCCGCGACTAATGAAAAACTGTTTTTT. This encodes CASREDRAATNEKLFF. Using reference TRBV2 and TRBJ1-4 for the parts outside the CDR3, the full variable domain is EPEVTQTPSHQVTQMGQEVILRCVPISNHLYFYWYRQILGQKVEFLVSFYNNEISEKSEIFDDQFSVERPDGSNFTLKIRSTKLEDSAMYFCASREDRAATNEKLFFGSGTQLSVL.

This clone was picked up one time. The V call is TRBV15, the J call TRBJ1-6; 10 bases line up with TRBD1. Germline assignment: CDR1 LNHNV and CDR2 YYDKDF (reference sequence). Germline trimming cut 5 bases from V and 9 bases from J; bases unmatched to any gene: 7. This CDR3 has 15 residues. CDR3 loop: CATSLPGQGISPLHF. In nucleotides, the CDR3 is TGTGCCACCAGCCTTCCGGGACAGGGGATTTCACCCCTCCACTTT. Combining the CDR3 with reference TRBV15 and TRBJ1-6 gives the whole variable domain DAMVIQNPRYQVTQFGKPVTLSCSQTLNHNVMYWYQQKSSQAPKLLFHYYDKDFNNEADTPDNFQSRRPNTSFCFLDIRSPGLGDTAMYLCATSLPGQGISPLHFGNGTRLTVT.

The chain is built from TRBV5-4 and TRBJ2-1, with 9 nucleotides matching TRBD2. Trimming cost V 8 bases and J 7 bases; bases outside gene matches: 10. CDR1 is SGHNT and CDR2 is YYREEE in the germline V gene (reference sequence). This CDR3 region has 14 residues. CDR3 amino acids: CASLAGVGGNEQFF. In nucleotides, the CDR3 is TGTGCCAGTTTAGCGGGAGTGGGAGGTAATGAGCAGTTCTTC.

V is TRBV5-1 and J is TRBJ2-1, with 7 bases fitting TRBD2. Germline V lookup: CDR1 SGHRS, CDR2 YFSETQ. This CDR3 is built from 15 residues. Losses at the gene ends were 4 bases for V and 0 bases for J; bases not matched to a gene: 4. The CDR3 nucleotides read TGCGCCAGCAGCCTAGCGGCGAGCTCCTACAATGAGCAGTTCTTC. Encoded protein: CASSLAASSYNEQFF.

V gene TRBV11-2 combines with J gene TRBJ2-4; TRBD2 might be the D (5 bases). Germline V CDR1 and CDR2: SGHAT, FQNNGV. Trimming left V 4 bases short and J 0 bases short, with 16 bases between. CDR3 size: 17 residues. The CDR3 DNA is TGTGCCAGCAGCTCACCGAGGGAGCCTCTAGCCAAAAACATTCAGTACTTC. Its protein is CASSSPREPLAKNIQYF.

The chain couples TRBV29-1 to TRBJ2-1; 7 bases fit TRBD2. The ends lost 3 bases at V and 4 bases at J; junction bases unmatched: 6. CDR1 and CDR2 from the germline V gene are SQVTM and ANQGSEA. There are 14 residues in the CDR3. In DNA form, the CDR3 reads TGCAGCGTTGATAGGCGACTAGCTTACAATGAGCAGTTCTTC. The encoded protein is CSVDRRLAYNEQFF.

The CDR3 sequence: CASRGQSNTGELFF. The CDR3, as DNA: TGCGCCAGCAGAGGACAATCGAACACCGGGGAGCTGTTTTTT. The V gene is TRBV5-1, the J gene TRBJ2-2, with D perhaps matching TRBD1 (5 bases). The V and J ends lost 5 bases and 0 bases respectively, with 8 bases between them. Germline CDR1 and CDR2: SGHRS and YFSETQ. The CDR3 loop spans 14 amino acids.

The chain combines TRBV30 with TRBJ1-4, with D possibly TRBD1 on 6 matching bases. The CDR3 covers 10 residues. CDR1 GTSNPN and CDR2 SVGIG come from the germline V gene (reference sequence). The CDR3: CASGHLEVFF. CDR3 DNA: TGTGCTTCGGGACACCTCGAGGTGTTTTTT. The variable domain in full, with the rest retrieved from reference TRBV30 and TRBJ1-4, is SQTIHQWPATLVQPVGSPLSLECTVEGTSNPNLYWYRQAAGRGLQLLFYSVGIGQISSEVPQNLSASRPQDRQFILSSKKLLLSDSGFYLCASGHLEVFFGSGTQLSVL.

The V and J genes are TRBV30 and TRBJ1-2; 7 nucleotides line up with TRBD1. V shed 0 bases and J 5 bases; nucleotides not matched to a gene: 12. Germline assignment: CDR1 GTSNPN and CDR2 SVGIG (reference sequence). This CDR3 is built from 16 residues. CDR3 in DNA: TGTGCCTGGAGTGTAAAGGGGGCTGGGACAAAGTATGGCTACACCTTC. It is translated as CAWSVKGAGTKYGYTF.

This chain links TRBV7-2 with TRBJ1-1; a possible D gene is TRBD1 (5 bases). Germline V CDR1 and CDR2: SGHTA, FQGNSA. This CDR3 is built from 14 residues. Trimming left V 3 bases short and J 4 bases short, with 12 bases between. The CDR3: CASSFGRGVTEAFF. Here the CDR3 DNA reads TGTGCCAGCAGCTTTGGACGGGGGGTCACTGAAGCTTTCTTT. The variable domain in full, with the rest retrieved from reference TRBV7-2 and TRBJ1-1, is GAGVSQSPSNKVTEKGKDVELRCDPISGHTALYWYRQSLGQGLEFLIYFQGNSAPDKSGLPSDRFSAERTGGSVSTLTIQRTQQEDSAVYLCASSFGRGVTEAFFGQGTRLTVV.

The V gene is TRBV24-1, the J gene TRBJ2-1, with 7 bases matching TRBD2. The V segment lost 5 bases and the J segment 6 bases; nucleotides outside the gene matches: 3. This CDR3 is built from 13 residues. Germline-derived CDR1 and CDR2 are KGHDR and SFDVKD. For the CDR3, the DNA is TGTGCCACCAGTGGGTCTAGCGGCAATGAGCAGTTCTTC. Protein: CATSGSSGNEQFF.